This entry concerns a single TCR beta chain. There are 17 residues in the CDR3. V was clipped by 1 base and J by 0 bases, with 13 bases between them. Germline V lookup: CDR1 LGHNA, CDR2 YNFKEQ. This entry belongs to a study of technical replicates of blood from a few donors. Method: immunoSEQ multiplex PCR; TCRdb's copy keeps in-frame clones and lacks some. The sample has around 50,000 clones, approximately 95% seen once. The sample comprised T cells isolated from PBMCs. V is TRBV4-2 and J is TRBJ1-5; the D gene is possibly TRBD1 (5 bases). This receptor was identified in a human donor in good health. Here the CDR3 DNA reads TGTGCCAGCAGCCAAGTACAGGCGAGATATAGCAATCAGCCCCAGCATTTT. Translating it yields CASSQVQARYSNQPQHF.